The 27 T cell receptor beta chains presented below share a single source sample, sequenced in a study of lymphopenia after photon versus proton radiotherapy. The protocol was immunoSEQ multiplex PCR, while the TCRdb copy is restricted to in-frame clones and leaves out a portion. The sample carries approximately 23,000 clones, roughly 90% recorded once. The starting material was peripheral blood, obtained from a patient treated with proton-based radiotherapy. These receptors originate from a man aged 80 or over with esophageal cancer.

The V and J genes are TRBV9 and TRBJ2-5; D call uncertain. CDR1 and CDR2 (germline): SGDLS, YYNGEE. The CDR3 totals 13 residues. The V end lost 3 bases, the J end lost 0 bases, and 6 bases lay between the germline ends. CDR3 loop: CASSGGYQETQYF. DNA for the CDR3: TGTGCCAGCAGCGGAGGATACCAAGAGACCCAGTACTTC.

Worth noting for this clone: Here the CDR3 omits its conserved ending phenylalanine or tryptophan, so a read error is the likely source. The DNA is left out, because the CDR3 cannot be placed on it with certainty; the CDR3 is given as TCRdb lists it. The rearrangement uses TRBV5-5 and TRBJ2-7; the D call TRBD1 from the table was never checked on the DNA. Germline lookup yields CDR1 SGHKS and CDR2 YYEKEE (reference sequence). Termini included, the CDR3 measures 8 amino acids. CDR3 region: CASSLTPQ.

The chain uses TRBV9 and TRBJ1-2, with a weak D call TRBD1 (6 bases). CDR1 and CDR2 (germline): SGDLS, YYNGEE. V lost 6 bases to trimming and J lost 5 bases, with 11 bases between them. The CDR3 sequence is 12 residues long. The CDR3 loop reads CASTRTAYGYTF. CDR3 DNA: TGTGCCAGCACAAGGACAGCATATGGCTACACCTTC.

The gene calls are TRBV5-1 and TRBJ2-7; a possible D gene is TRBD2 (5 bases). Trimming took 0 bases from V and 6 from J, leaving 10 bases between them. CDR1 SGHRS and CDR2 YFSETQ come from the germline V gene. CDR3 length: 13 residues. The CDR3 DNA is TGCGCCAGCAGCTTGGATTCGCGGGCCGAGCAGTACTTC. Protein product: CASSLDSRAEQYF.

The chain recombines TRBV4-3 with TRBJ2-5; D unresolved. CDR1 LGHNA and CDR2 YSLEER come from the germline V gene. The CDR3 runs to 11 residues. V lost 5 bases and J 3 bases, leaving 4 bases between the germline ends. Here the CDR3 DNA reads TGCGCCAGCAGCTCAAAAGAGACCCAGTACTTC. This sequence encodes CASSSKETQYF.

V and J are TRBV5-8 and TRBJ1-6, with TRBD1 as a possible D gene (6 bases). V lost 4 bases and J lost 10, with 18 bases in between. The germline V gene encodes CDR1 SGHTS and CDR2 YDEGEE. The CDR3 contains 15 residues. The CDR3 loop is CASSVGQWELSPLHF. As DNA, the CDR3 is TGTGCCAGCAGCGTTGGACAGTGGGAGCTCTCACCCCTCCACTTT.

This chain connects TRBV6-5 to TRBJ2-7; unclear D gene. V was clipped by 5 bases and J by 3 bases, with 5 bases between them. This CDR3 has 11 amino acids. CDR1 is MNHEY, CDR2 SVGAGI, per germline. The CDR3 spells CASSTSYEQYF. CDR3 in DNA: TGTGCCAGCAGTACCAGCTACGAGCAGTACTTC.

This CDR3 is CASSPDIGQGSYEQYF. The CDR3 DNA is TGTGCCAGCAGCCCCGATATTGGACAGGGATCCTACGAGCAGTACTTC. The rearrangement joins TRBV13 to TRBJ2-7; 8 bases map to TRBD1. Germline V gene sequence: CDR1 PRHDT, CDR2 FYEKMQ (reference sequence). J was trimmed by 1 base and V by 5 bases; bases with no gene match: 10. The CDR3 covers 16 residues.

The chain employs TRBV5-1 and TRBJ2-7, with 13 nucleotides matching TRBD2. This CDR3 contains 17 residues. Germline V gene data show CDR1 as SGHRS and CDR2 as YFSETQ. The V gene end was trimmed by 1 base and the J gene end by 6 bases; junction bases not matched to a gene: 10. CDR3 loop: CASSLRGLAGVGGEQYF. CDR3 DNA: TGCGCCAGCAGCTTGCGAGGACTAGCGGGAGTTGGGGGCGAGCAGTACTTC.

The chain carries TRBV6-1 and TRBJ1-5, with 9 nucleotides matching TRBD1. Trimming removed 6 bases from V and 4 bases from J; junction bases left unmatched: 4. Per the germline V gene, CDR1 is MNHNS and CDR2 is SASEGT. CDR3 length: 14 amino acids. Here the CDR3 reads CASRTGGGNQPQHF. In nucleotides, the CDR3 is TGTGCCAGCAGGACAGGGGGTGGGAATCAGCCCCAGCATTTT.

V and J are TRBV19 and TRBJ2-1; D might be TRBD1 (6 bases). V gave up 3 bases and J gave up 10 bases, with 22 bases separating them. The germline V gene has CDR1 LNHDA and CDR2 SQIVND (reference sequence). This CDR3 is built from 16 residues. CDR3 sequence reads: CASSIQGKGLPREQFF. The CDR3 region has the DNA TGTGCCAGTAGTATTCAGGGGAAGGGCTTGCCGAGGGAGCAGTTCTTC.

The chain links TRBV19 to TRBJ1-2; D is uncertain. CDR3 length: 13 residues. The germline V gene has CDR1 LNHDA and CDR2 SQIVND (reference sequence). The V end lost 10 bases, the J end lost 0 bases, and 12 bases lay between the germline ends. The CDR3 spells CATTRGANYGYTF. CDR3 bases: TGTGCCACCACACGGGGTGCTAACTATGGCTACACCTTC.

The chain is built from TRBV7-6 and TRBJ2-3, with 8 bases matching TRBD2. The CDR3 is 16 amino acids. CDR1 and CDR2 (germline): SGHVS, FNYEAQ. V dropped 7 bases and J dropped 1; count of bases not matched to a gene: 10. The CDR3 DNA follows: TGTGCCAGCACCGTACTCAAAGCGGGAGGCACAGATACGCAGTATTTT. The encoded protein is CASTVLKAGGTDTQYF.

The rearrangement joins TRBV4-1 to TRBJ1-6; weak D call: TRBD1 (6 bases). Germline CDR1 and CDR2: MGHRA and YSYEKL. Deletions cut 6 bases from V and 0 bases from J, with 18 bases between. The CDR3 has 18 residues. This chain's CDR3 is CASRLELGASSYNSPLHF. In DNA, the CDR3 is TGCGCCAGCAGACTCGAGTTGGGGGCTAGCTCCTATAATTCACCCCTCCACTTT.

This clone was seen a few times. The genes are TRBV7-9 and TRBJ2-2; D call uncertain. This CDR3 is 14 amino acids long. V was pared by 6 bases and J by 4 bases, with 12 bases between. CDR1 is SEHNR and CDR2 is FQNEAQ in the germline V gene (reference sequence). The CDR3 is CASRSRLFTGELFF. The CDR3 bases are TGTGCCAGCAGATCGAGACTCTTCACCGGGGAGCTGTTTTTT.

V gene TRBV9 combines with J gene TRBJ2-5; D is unresolved. The CDR3 length is 14 residues. Between the trimmed V and J ends, which lost 1 base and 0 bases, there was a span of 7 bases. CDR1 and CDR2 (germline): SGDLS, YYNGEE. CDR3 loop: CASSVLVDQETQYF. The CDR3 bases are TGTGCCAGCAGCGTACTGGTAGACCAAGAGACCCAGTACTTC.

The chain uses TRBV4-1 and TRBJ2-3; D is unclear. CDR3 size: 16 residues. V gave up 2 bases and J gave up 0 bases, with 12 bases separating them. Looked up from germline, CDR1 is MGHRA and CDR2 is YSYEKL. The CDR3 DNA sequence: TGCGCCAGCAGCCAATCCCTCGGGCTTAGCACAGATACGCAGTATTTT. It encodes CASSQSLGLSTDTQYF.

This clone was counted between two and nine times. The chain employs TRBV2 and TRBJ2-1; a possible D gene is TRBD2 (7 bases). CDR1 SNHLY and CDR2 FYNNEI come from the germline V gene. Trimming removed 6 bases from V and 0 bases from J, with 12 bases in between. CDR3 length equals 15 residues. The DNA for the CDR3 is TGTGCCAGCAGAGCCGGGGGGCCCTCCTACAATGAGCAGTTCTTC. Its translation is CASRAGGPSYNEQFF.

CDR3 coding DNA: TGTGCCAGTAGTACCCGACAGGCTTACAATGAGCAGTTCTTC. It is translated as CASSTRQAYNEQFF. This rearrangement joins TRBV19 to TRBJ2-1, with D perhaps TRBD1 (6 bases). CDR1 and CDR2 (germline): LNHDA, SQIVND (reference sequence). The V end lost 4 bases, the J end lost 4 bases, and 11 bases lay between the germline ends. The CDR3 extends over 14 amino acids.

The chain employs TRBV4-2 and TRBJ2-1, with D possibly TRBD2 on 6 matching bases. This CDR3 is built from 16 residues. In germline, CDR1 is LGHNA, CDR2 YNFKEQ. The V end lost 2 bases, the J end lost 3 bases, and 14 bases lay between the germline ends. CDR3 sequence: CASSQRTGDLYNEQFF. DNA for the CDR3: TGTGCCAGCAGCCAACGGACGGGGGACCTCTACAATGAGCAGTTCTTC.

This chain links TRBV19 with TRBJ1-3; a weak D match, TRBD1 (5 bases). This CDR3 comprises 17 residues. Germline CDR1 and CDR2: LNHDA and SQIVND (reference sequence). V was clipped by 5 bases and J by 0 bases, with 17 bases between them. The CDR3 protein is CASSATRAGLSGNTIYF. CDR3 in DNA: TGTGCCAGTAGTGCGACGAGGGCGGGACTCTCTGGAAACACCATATATTTT.

The chain is built from TRBV19 and TRBJ1-5; D is perhaps TRBD1 (5 bases). Germline CDR1 and CDR2: LNHDA and SQIVND (reference sequence). Trimming shortened V by 9 bases and J by 7 bases, and 22 bases separated the two germline ends. The CDR3 extends over 15 amino acids. In nucleotides, the CDR3 is TGTGCCAGCGCCCGAACAGATAGGGGAAGCCAGCCCCAGCATTTT. It is translated as CASARTDRGSQPQHF.

This clone was detected only once. The chain has TRBV6-6 and TRBJ1-1, with 7 bases that match TRBD1. CDR3 size: 15 residues. Germline V CDR1 and CDR2: MNHNY, SVGAGI (reference sequence). The ends lost 4 bases at V and 1 base at J; junction bases unmatched: 6. The CDR3, as DNA: TGTGCCAGCAGTTCCAACAGGGGCCGGAACACTGAAGCTTTCTTT. It encodes CASSSNRGRNTEAFF.

The genes are TRBV6-6 and TRBJ1-2; a possible D gene is TRBD1 (5 bases). Trimming took off 2 bases at V and 3 bases at J, with 10 bases between the two ends. CDR1 is MNHNY and CDR2 is SVGAGI in the germline V gene (reference sequence). This CDR3 comprises 14 residues. Written as DNA, the CDR3 is TGTGCCAGCAGTTACCGGGGGTTCGACTATGGCTACACCTTC. It is translated as CASSYRGFDYGYTF.

The rearrangement links TRBV6-6 to TRBJ1-2; D remains unclear. Germline values: CDR1 MNHNY, CDR2 SVGAGI (reference sequence). The ends were cut back, 7 bases at V and 11 bases at J, with 17 bases in the middle. The CDR3 sequence is 12 residues long. The CDR3 sequence is CASTLNKIGYTF. The CDR3 bases are TGTGCCAGCACCCTTAACAAAATCGGATACACCTTC.

This chain connects TRBV4-1 to TRBJ2-3, with D possibly being TRBD1 (5 bases). Trimming took 3 bases from V and 0 from J, leaving 13 bases between them. Germline-derived CDR1 and CDR2 are MGHRA and YSYEKL. CDR3 length equals 16 residues. This chain's CDR3 is CASSQQGLASTDTQYF. The CDR3 DNA reads as TGCGCCAGCAGCCAGCAGGGCCTTGCTAGCACAGATACGCAGTATTTT.

This chain uses TRBV2 with TRBJ2-3; 7 bases are shared with TRBD2. The CDR3 consists of 14 residues. Unmatched junction bases numbered 3, after V lost 3 bases and J lost 3 bases. Germline V gene sequence: CDR1 SNHLY, CDR2 FYNNEI. The CDR3: CASSEAGVTDTQYF. DNA of the CDR3: TGTGCCAGCAGTGAGGCGGGAGTGACAGATACGCAGTATTTT.